One sample yielded the 8 T cell receptor beta chains listed below, sequenced in a study of blood T cells in healthy people across ages. Alongside a J-beta primer mix, a sample-barcoded 5' primer served in a second PCR lasting about 6 to 11 cycles. MiXCR, applied by TCRdb to the 5' RACE reads, yields one record per CDR3 protein. Of about a million distinct CDR3 sequences in the sample, roughly 51% were seen once. The sample comprised blood. These receptors all come from a woman aged 60-75 years in good health.

This chain links TRBV28 with TRBJ1-6; D perhaps matches TRBD1 (5 bases). This CDR3 is built from 19 residues. From germline, CDR1 is MDHEN and CDR2 SYDVKM. Trimming shortened V by 6 bases and J by 6 bases, and 27 bases separated the two germline ends. This chain's CDR3 is CASRSRQKSINHPNSPLHF. The DNA for the CDR3 is TGTGCCAGCAGATCTAGACAGAAAAGTATAAACCATCCTAATTCACCCCTCCACTTT.

The chain has TRBV6-2 or TRBV6-3 and TRBJ2-5; D might be TRBD1 (5 bases). Germline assignment: CDR1 MNHEY and CDR2 SVGEGT. Trimming pared 5 bases from V and 3 bases from J, leaving 10 bases between. The CDR3 contains 13 residues. CDR3 DNA: TGTGCCAGCAGTCCGGCAGGGAAAGAGACCCAGTACTTC. Its translation is CASSPAGKETQYF.

The rearrangement links TRBV27 to TRBJ2-3; maybe TRBD1 (6 bases). Germline loops: CDR1 MNHEY, CDR2 SMNVEV (reference sequence). CDR3 length equals 18 residues. With 6 bases removed from V and 0 bases from J, the gap between germline ends came to 22 bases. This CDR3 is CASSSIGGSRPSTDTQYF. The CDR3 region has the DNA TGTGCCAGCAGCAGCATAGGGGGATCGCGCCCTAGCACAGATACGCAGTATTTT.

This clonotype was found a few times. This chain connects TRBV29-1 to TRBJ2-4, with D perhaps TRBD1 (6 bases). The CDR3 runs to 12 residues. Germline V lookup: CDR1 SQVTM, CDR2 ANQGSEA. V was trimmed by 7 bases and J by 4 bases, leaving 11 bases between them. In nucleotides, the CDR3 is TGCAGCGCGACAGGAGAGAAAAACATTCAGTACTTC. This sequence encodes CSATGEKNIQYF.

Only a few counts were recorded for this clonotype. CDR3 nucleotide sequence: TGTGCCAGCAGTGAGAGAGGGGTGAACACTGAAGCTTTCTTT. Translating gives CASSERGVNTEAFF. The rearrangement links TRBV25-1 to TRBJ1-1, with TRBD1 as a possible D gene (5 bases). The CDR3 runs 14 residues. Trimming left V 3 bases short and J 0 bases short, with 8 bases between. Germline CDR1 reads MGHDK; CDR2 reads SYGVNS.

CDR3 in amino acids: CASSSPGSGRATYNEQFF. The CDR3 DNA sequence: TGTGCCAGCAGTTCCCCGGGGAGCGGGAGGGCAACCTACAATGAGCAGTTCTTC. The J gene is TRBJ2-1, the V gene TRBV6-5, with TRBD2 identical over 10 bases. Germline loops: CDR1 MNHEY, CDR2 SVGAGI. This CDR3 has 18 residues. V trimming: 4 bases; J trimming: 2 bases; junction bases outside the gene matches: 11.

This clonotype was observed a handful of times. The chain uses TRBV28 and TRBJ1-5; a weak D match, TRBD1 (5 bases). The CDR3 consists of 13 residues. CDR1 and CDR2 from the germline V gene are MDHEN and SYDVKM. Trimming pared 5 bases from V and 6 bases from J, leaving 11 bases between. The CDR3 sequence is CASSPGLGQPQHF. The CDR3 coding sequence is TGTGCCAGCAGTCCGGGGCTCGGTCAGCCCCAGCATTTT.

This clonotype was counted between two and nine times. The V call is TRBV6-1, the J call TRBJ2-1; weak D call: TRBD1 (6 bases). The CDR3 is 12 residues long. Germline values: CDR1 MNHNS, CDR2 SASEGT. Deletions cut 5 bases from V and 12 bases from J, with 14 bases between. The CDR3 here is CASSIGQFGQFF. CDR3 nucleotide sequence: TGTGCCAGCAGTATAGGACAGTTCGGGCAGTTCTTC.